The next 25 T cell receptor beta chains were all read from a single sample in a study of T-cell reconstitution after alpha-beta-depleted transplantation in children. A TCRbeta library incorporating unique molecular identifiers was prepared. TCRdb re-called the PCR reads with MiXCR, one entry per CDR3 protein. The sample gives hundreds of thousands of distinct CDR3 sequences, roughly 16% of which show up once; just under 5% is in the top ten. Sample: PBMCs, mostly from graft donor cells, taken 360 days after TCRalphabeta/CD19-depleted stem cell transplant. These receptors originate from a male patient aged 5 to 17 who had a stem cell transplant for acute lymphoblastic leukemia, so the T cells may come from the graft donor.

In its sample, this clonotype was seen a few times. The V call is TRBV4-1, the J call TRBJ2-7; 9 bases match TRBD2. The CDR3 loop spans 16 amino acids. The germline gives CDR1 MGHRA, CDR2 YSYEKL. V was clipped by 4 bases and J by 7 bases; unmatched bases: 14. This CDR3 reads CASSPGLAGPSGEQYF. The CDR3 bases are TGCGCCAGCAGCCCGGGCCTAGCGGGACCTTCGGGTGAGCAGTACTTC.

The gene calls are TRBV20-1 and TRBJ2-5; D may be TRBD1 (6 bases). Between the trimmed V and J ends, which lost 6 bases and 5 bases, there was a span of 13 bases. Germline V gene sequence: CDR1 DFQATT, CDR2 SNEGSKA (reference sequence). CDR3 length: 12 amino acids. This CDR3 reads CSAIDRTETQYF. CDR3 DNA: TGCAGTGCAATTGACAGGACGGAGACCCAGTACTTC.

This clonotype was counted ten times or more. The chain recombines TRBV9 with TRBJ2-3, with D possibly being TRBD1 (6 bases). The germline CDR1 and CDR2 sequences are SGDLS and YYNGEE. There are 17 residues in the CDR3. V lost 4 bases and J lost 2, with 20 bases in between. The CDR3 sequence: CASSPHRTVLFTDTQYF. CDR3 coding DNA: TGTGCCAGCAGCCCGCATAGGACAGTCCTCTTCACAGATACGCAGTATTTT. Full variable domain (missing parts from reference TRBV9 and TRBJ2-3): DSGVTQTPKHLITATGQRVTLRCSPRSGDLSVYWYQQSLDQGLQFLIQYYNGEERAKGNILERFSAQQFPDLHSELNLSSLELGDSALYFCASSPHRTVLFTDTQYFGPGTRLTVL.

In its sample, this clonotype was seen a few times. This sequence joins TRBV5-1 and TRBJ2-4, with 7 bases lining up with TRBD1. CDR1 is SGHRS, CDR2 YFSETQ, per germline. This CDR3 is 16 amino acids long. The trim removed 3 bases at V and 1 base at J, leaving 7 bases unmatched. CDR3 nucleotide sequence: TGCGCCAGCAGCTCGCCGACAGGGCGGGCCAAAAACATTCAGTACTTC. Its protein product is CASSSPTGRAKNIQYF.

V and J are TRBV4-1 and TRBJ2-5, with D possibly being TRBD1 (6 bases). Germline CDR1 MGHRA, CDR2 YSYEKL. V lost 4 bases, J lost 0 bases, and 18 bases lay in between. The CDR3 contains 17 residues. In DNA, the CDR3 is TGCGCCAGCAGCCGACAACCTGGGGCAGGGGACCAAGAGACCCAGTACTTC. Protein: CASSRQPGAGDQETQYF.

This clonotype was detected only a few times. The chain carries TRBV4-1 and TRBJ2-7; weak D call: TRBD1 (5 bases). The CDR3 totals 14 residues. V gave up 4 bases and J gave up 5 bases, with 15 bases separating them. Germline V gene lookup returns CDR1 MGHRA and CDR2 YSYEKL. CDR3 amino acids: CASSPRGRVHEQYF. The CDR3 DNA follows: TGCGCCAGCAGCCCCCGTGGCAGGGTCCACGAGCAGTACTTC.

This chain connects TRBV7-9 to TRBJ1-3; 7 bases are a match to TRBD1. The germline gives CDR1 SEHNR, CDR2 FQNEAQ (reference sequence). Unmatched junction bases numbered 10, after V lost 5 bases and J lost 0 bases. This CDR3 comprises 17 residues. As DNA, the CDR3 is TGTGCCAGCAGCCGGACAGGAACACTAAGCTCTGGAAACACCATATATTTT. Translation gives CASSRTGTLSSGNTIYF. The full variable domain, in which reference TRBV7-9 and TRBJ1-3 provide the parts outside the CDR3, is DTGVSQNPRHKITKRGQNVTFRCDPISEHNRLYWYRQTLGQGPEFLTYFQNEAQLEKSRLLSDRFSAERPKGSFSTLEIQRTEQGDSAMYLCASSRTGTLSSGNTIYFGEGSWLTVV.

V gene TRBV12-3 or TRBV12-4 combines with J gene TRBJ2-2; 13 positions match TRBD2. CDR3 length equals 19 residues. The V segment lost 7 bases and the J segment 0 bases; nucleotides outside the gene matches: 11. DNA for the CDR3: TGTGCCAGCAATCTCGGACTAGCGGGAGCCTCCCCGAACACCGGGGAGCTGTTTTTT. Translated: CASNLGLAGASPNTGELFF.

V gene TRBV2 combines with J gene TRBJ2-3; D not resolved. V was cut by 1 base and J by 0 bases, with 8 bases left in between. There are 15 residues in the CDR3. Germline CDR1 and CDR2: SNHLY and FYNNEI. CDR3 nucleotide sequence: TGTGCCAGCAGTGAAGGAGGATTGAGCACAGATACGCAGTATTTT. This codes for CASSEGGLSTDTQYF.

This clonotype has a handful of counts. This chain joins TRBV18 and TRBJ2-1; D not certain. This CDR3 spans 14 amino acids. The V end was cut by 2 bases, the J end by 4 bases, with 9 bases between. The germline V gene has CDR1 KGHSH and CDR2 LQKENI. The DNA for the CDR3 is TGTGCCAGCTCACCAGTGTTGCAATACAATGAGCAGTTCTTC. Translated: CASSPVLQYNEQFF.

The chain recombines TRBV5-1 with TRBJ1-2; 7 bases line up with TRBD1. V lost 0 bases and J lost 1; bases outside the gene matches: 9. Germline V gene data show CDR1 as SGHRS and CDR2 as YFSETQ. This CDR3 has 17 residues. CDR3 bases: TGCGCCAGCAGCTTGGGACCGACAGGGATGATTAACTATGGCTACACCTTC. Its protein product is CASSLGPTGMINYGYTF.

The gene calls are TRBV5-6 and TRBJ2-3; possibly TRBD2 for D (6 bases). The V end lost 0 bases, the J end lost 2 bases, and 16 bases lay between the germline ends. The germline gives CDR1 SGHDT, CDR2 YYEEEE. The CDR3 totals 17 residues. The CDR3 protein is CASSLESRREYTDTQYF. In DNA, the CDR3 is TGTGCCAGCAGCTTGGAATCCCGGCGGGAATACACAGATACGCAGTATTTT.

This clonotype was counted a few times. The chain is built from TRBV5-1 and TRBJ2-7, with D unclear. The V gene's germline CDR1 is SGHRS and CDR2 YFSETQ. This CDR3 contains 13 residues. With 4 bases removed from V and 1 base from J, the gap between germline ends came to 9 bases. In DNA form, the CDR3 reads TGCGCCAGCAGCCCGATCGTTTCCTACGAGCAGTACTTC. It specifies CASSPIVSYEQYF.

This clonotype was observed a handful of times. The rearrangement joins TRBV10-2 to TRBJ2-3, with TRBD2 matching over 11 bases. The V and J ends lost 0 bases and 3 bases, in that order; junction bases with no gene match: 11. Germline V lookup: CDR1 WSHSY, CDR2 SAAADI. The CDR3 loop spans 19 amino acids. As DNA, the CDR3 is TGCGCCAGCAGTGAGTCACTAGCGGGAGCATTAGTCGGAACAGATACGCAGTATTTT. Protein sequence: CASSESLAGALVGTDTQYF.

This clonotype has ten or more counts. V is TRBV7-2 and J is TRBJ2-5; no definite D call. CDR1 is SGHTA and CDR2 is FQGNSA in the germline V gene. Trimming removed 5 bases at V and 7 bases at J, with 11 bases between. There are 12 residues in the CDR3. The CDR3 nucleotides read TGTGCCAGCAGCACAACCGGTCCGACCCAGTACTTC. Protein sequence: CASSTTGPTQYF.

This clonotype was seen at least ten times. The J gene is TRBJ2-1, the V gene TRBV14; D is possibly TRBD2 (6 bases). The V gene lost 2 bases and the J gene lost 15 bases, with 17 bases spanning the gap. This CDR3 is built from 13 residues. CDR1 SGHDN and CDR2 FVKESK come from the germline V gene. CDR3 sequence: CASSQLAGTSRFF. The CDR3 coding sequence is TGTGCCAGCAGCCAACTCGCGGGGACCTCCCGGTTCTTC.

The CDR3 sequence is CASQELAEYNEQFF. CDR3 in DNA: TGTGCCTCCCAAGAGCTAGCGGAATACAATGAGCAGTTCTTC. The rearrangement joins TRBV2 to TRBJ2-1; 7 bases align to TRBD2. The CDR3 sequence is 14 residues long. Per the germline V gene, CDR1 is SNHLY and CDR2 is FYNNEI. V shed 11 bases and J 4 bases; nucleotides not matched to a gene: 11.

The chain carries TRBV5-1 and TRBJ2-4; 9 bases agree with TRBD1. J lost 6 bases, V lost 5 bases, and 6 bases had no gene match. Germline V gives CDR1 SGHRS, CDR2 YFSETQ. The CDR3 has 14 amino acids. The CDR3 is CASRQTGGVNIQYF. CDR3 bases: TGCGCCAGCAGACAGACAGGGGGGGTAAACATTCAGTACTTC. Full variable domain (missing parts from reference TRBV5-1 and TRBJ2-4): KAGVTQTPRYLIKTRGQQVTLSCSPISGHRSVSWYQQTPGQGLQFLFEYFSETQRNKGNFPGRFSGRQFSNSRSEMNVSTLELGDSALYLCASRQTGGVNIQYFGAGTRLSVL.

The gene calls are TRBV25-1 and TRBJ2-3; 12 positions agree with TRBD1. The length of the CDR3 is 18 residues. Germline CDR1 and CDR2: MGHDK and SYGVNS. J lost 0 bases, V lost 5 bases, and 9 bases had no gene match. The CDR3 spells CASSSTGTGGVSTDTQYF. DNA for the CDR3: TGTGCCAGCAGTAGTACCGGGACAGGGGGCGTTAGCACAGATACGCAGTATTTT.

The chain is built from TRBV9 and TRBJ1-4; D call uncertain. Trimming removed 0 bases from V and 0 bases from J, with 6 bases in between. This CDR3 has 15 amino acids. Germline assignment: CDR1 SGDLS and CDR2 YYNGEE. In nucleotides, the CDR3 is TGTGCCAGCAGCGTAGGGGAGTCAACTAATGAAAAACTGTTTTTT. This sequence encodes CASSVGESTNEKLFF.

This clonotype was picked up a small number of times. CDR3 protein: CASRTQGGKETQYF. The CDR3 DNA sequence: TGTGCCAGCAGGACTCAGGGTGGTAAAGAGACCCAGTACTTC. The chain employs TRBV7-8 and TRBJ2-5; the D gene is possibly TRBD1 (5 bases). The V gene lost 6 bases and the J gene lost 3 bases, with 14 bases spanning the gap. Germline CDR1 and CDR2: SGHVS and FQNEAQ. This CDR3 spans 14 amino acids.

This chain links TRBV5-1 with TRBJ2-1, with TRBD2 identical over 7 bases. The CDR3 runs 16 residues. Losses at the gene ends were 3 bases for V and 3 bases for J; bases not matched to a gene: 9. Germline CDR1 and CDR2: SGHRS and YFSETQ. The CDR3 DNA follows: TGCGCCAGCAGCTGGACCGGACTAGTTCTCTACAATGAGCAGTTCTTC. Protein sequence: CASSWTGLVLYNEQFF.

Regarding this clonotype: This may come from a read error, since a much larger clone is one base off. CDR3 loop: CASSWGLASYGQYF. The DNA of the CDR3 is TGTGCCAGTAGTTGGGGACTAGCCTCCTACGGGCAGTACTTC. The chain employs TRBV19 and TRBJ2-7; 9 bases are a match to TRBD2. Looked up from germline, CDR1 is LNHDA and CDR2 is SQIVND (reference sequence). The CDR3 runs to 14 residues.

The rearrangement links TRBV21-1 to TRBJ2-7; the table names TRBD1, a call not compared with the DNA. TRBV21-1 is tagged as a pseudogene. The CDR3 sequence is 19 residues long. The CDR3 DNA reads TGTGCCAGCAGCAAGGGCAGGGGCGGATCGGGGGACAGGGTACACGAGCAGTACTTC. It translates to CASSKGRGGSGDRVHEQYF.

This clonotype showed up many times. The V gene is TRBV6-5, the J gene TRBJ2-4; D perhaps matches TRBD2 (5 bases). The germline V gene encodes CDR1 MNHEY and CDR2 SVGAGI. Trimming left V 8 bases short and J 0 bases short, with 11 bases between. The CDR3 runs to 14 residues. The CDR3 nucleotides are TGTGCCAGCCGGACTGTCGAAGCCAAAAACATTCAGTACTTC. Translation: CASRTVEAKNIQYF.